This TCR beta chain was sequenced in a study of identifying expanded T cells in peripheral blood. Study findings and constraints: About 1.2 clones differed between technical replicates, versus around 16 and 19 over time. Across healthy donors, higher total template counts meant significantly greater roughly 2-week count variance.

Note on this clone: The antigen is not known.

Clones were read by immunoSEQ multiplex PCR, and TCRdb kept only the in-frame ones, dropping some. The table lists roughly 100,000 clones, around 89% of them singletons. Collection occurred without any documented infections or immune events in donors. CDR3 length equals 15 residues. In germline, CDR1 is SGHNT, CDR2 YYREEE (reference sequence). V lost 4 bases and J lost 3; bases outside the gene matches: 4. The sequence came from a person aged 18 to 69 in good health. Sequencing input: blood. The V call is TRBV5-4, the J call TRBJ2-1, with 10 bases aligning to TRBD2. Here the CDR3 reads CASSDGLAVYNEQFF. The CDR3 region has the DNA TGTGCCAGCAGCGATGGACTAGCGGTCTACAATGAGCAGTTCTTC.